This T cell receptor (beta chain) was documented in a study of blood T cell repertoires in COVID-19. In the original workflow: Amplification from reference gene primers served as the basis for estimated nucleated cell counts. Generated by immunoSEQ multiplex PCR, the TCRdb table keeps only in-frame clones and is missing some. Clone size and the V and J calls come from that table; the DNA yielded D and trimming. Among 350,000 to 400,000 clones listed, 85% to 90% were seen once. In germline, CDR1 is LNHDA, CDR2 SQIVND (reference sequence). With 6 bases removed from V and 3 bases from J, the gap between germline ends came to 11 bases. CDR3 length: 13 residues. Participants came from some 23 US areas, aged roughly 18 to 100 years.

This receptor was obtained from a woman in her 30s who had recovered from COVID-19. This chain connects TRBV19 to TRBJ1-1; D is possibly TRBD1 (6 bases). The sample taken for sequencing was PBMCs or T cells enriched from blood (not recorded which). As DNA, the CDR3 is TGTGCCAGTAGAACCAGGGGATACACTGAAGCTTTCTTT. It specifies CASRTRGYTEAFF.